This T cell receptor beta chain was recovered during a study of shared clonotypes between healthy human individuals. As for the study in general: Three plates each covered CD4 naive and memory; CD8 naive two, CD8 memory one.

Replicate PCRs run on sorted subsets employed about 220 ng DNA, roughly 30,000 T cell genomes. Assay used: immunoSEQ multiplex PCR; TCRdb lists only in-frame clones, some missing. Among around 700,000 clones, 73% were seen once, and the ten largest hold more than 1.5%. For this clone: Its antigen is as yet unknown.

The CDR3 runs to 16 residues. V lost 5 bases to trimming and J lost 1 base; unmatched junction nucleotides: 3. CDR1 is SGHVS, CDR2 FNYEAQ, per germline. Whole-study findings and limits: The sole specimen, blood, was sampled, and tissue repertoires likely differ. Memory subsets generally showed lower estimated richness than naive subsets.

Sequencing was carried out using memory CD4+ T cells sorted from blood. Regarding subset: CD45RA-negative fraction. This receptor was taken from a woman in her thirties in good health. The rearrangement joins TRBV7-6 to TRBJ2-3; 13 positions agree with TRBD2. The CDR3 loop reads CASSRTSGSGTDTQYF. CDR3 DNA sequence: TGTGCCAGCAGCCGGACTAGCGGGAGTGGCACAGATACGCAGTATTTT.